Detailed here is one T cell receptor (beta chain). This sample is drawn from a study of blood T cell repertoires in COVID-19. Background on the study: Specimens from acute and convalescent COVID-19 originated in the United States, Italy and Spain. In each case, the material was cDNA or gDNA derived from T cells, B-cell-depleted T cells, or PBMCs.

V lost 0 bases to trimming and J lost 7 bases; unmatched junction nucleotides: 12. The CDR3 is 17 amino acids. Germline loops: CDR1 LGHNA, CDR2 YSLEER. In the authors' workflow: Reference gene primers were amplified, and this amplification served to estimate nucleated cell counts. Repertoires were generated with immunoSEQ multiplex PCR, while TCRdb's copy carries only in-frame clones and drops some. V and J calls and clone size are given by that table; D and trimming were obtained from the DNA. The table includes about 150,000 clones, about four fifths detected once. This clonotype was obtained from a human donor with acute or convalescent COVID-19. The donor label of this sample is uncertain. The sample consisted of peripheral blood. This chain connects TRBV4-3 to TRBJ2-5; 9 bases are shared with TRBD2. CDR3 in amino acids: CASSQESTSGRSWTQYF. As DNA, the CDR3 is TGCGCCAGCAGCCAAGAATCGACTAGCGGACGATCTTGGACCCAGTACTTC.